This T cell receptor beta chain was observed in a study of T cell responses to AZD1222 COVID-19 vaccine. Looking at the study overall: Second-dose schedules of about 4 or about 12 weeks were combined.

Sequencing used immunoSEQ multiplex PCR; TCRdb keeps in-frame clones, though not all of them. The sample shows about 110,000 clones, roughly four fifths of them seen only once. The study, taken as a whole, reports: At baseline, just 6 or 7 AZD1222 recipients tested seropositive. Two AZD1222 doses significantly raised spike-specific TCR breadth and depth over controls. Sampling that yielded the repertoires occurred only after the peak T cell response.

Germline V gives CDR1 SGHRS, CDR2 YFSETQ. The CDR3 sequence is 16 residues long. The junction had 4 bases not matched to a gene; V was cut back by 0 bases and J by 3 bases. As concerns this clone: Its specificity is not known.

The V call is TRBV5-1, the J call TRBJ1-4; 8 bases fit TRBD1. The sample in question was peripheral blood, obtained on day 0 of AZD1222 vaccination. The sequence was obtained from an adult in good health. The CDR3 region has the DNA TGCGCCAGCAGCTTGGGCGACAGGGGAGCTAATGAAAAACTGTTTTTT. Encoded protein: CASSLGDRGANEKLFF.